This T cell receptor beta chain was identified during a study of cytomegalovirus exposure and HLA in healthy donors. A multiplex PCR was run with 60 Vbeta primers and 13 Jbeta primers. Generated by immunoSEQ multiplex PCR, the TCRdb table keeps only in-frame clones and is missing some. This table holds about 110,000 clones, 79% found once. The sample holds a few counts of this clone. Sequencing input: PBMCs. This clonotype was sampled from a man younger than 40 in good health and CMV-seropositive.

Here the CDR3 DNA reads TGTGCCAGCTCAGGACAGCTGAACACTGAAGCTTTCTTT. The encoded protein is CASSGQLNTEAFF. The rearrangement links TRBV18 to TRBJ1-1, with D possibly being TRBD1 (6 bases). The V and J ends lost 5 bases and 0 bases respectively, with 7 bases between them. The CDR3 spans 13 residues. The germline gives CDR1 KGHSH, CDR2 LQKENI.